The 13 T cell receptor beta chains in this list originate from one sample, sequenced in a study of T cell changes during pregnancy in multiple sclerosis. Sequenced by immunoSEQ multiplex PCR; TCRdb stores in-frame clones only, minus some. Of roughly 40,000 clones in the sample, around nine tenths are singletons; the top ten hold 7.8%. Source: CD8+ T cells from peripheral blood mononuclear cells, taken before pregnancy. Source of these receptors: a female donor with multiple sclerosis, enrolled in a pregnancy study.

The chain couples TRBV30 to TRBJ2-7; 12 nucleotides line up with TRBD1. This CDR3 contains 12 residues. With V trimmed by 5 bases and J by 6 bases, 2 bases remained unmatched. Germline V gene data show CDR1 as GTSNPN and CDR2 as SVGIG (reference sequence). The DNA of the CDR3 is TGTGCCTGGGGGACAGGGGGCCTCGAGCAGTACTTC. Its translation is CAWGTGGLEQYF. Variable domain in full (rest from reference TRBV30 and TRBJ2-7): SQTIHQWPATLVQPVGSPLSLECTVEGTSNPNLYWYRQAAGRGLQLLFYSVGIGQISSEVPQNLSASRPQDRQFILSSKKLLLSDSGFYLCAWGTGGLEQYFGPGTRLTVT.

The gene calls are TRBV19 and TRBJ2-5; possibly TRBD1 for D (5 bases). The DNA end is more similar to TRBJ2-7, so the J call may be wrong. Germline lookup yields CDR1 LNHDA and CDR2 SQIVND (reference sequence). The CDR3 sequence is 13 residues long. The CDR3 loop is CASSIGRAYEQYF. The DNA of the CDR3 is TGTGCCAGTAGTATCGGCAGGGCCTACGAGCAGTACTTC.

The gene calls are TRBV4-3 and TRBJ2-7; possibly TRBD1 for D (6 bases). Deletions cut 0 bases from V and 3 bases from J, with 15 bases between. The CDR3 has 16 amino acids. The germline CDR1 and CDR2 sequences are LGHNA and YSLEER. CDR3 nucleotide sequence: TGCGCCAGCAGCCAAGATCGAGGGGCAGGGGACTACGAGCAGTACTTC. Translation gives CASSQDRGAGDYEQYF.

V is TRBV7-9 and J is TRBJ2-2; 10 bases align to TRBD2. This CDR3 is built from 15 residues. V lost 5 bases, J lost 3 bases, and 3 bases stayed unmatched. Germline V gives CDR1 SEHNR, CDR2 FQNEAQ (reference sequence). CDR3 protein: CASSMSGGDTGELFF. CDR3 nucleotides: TGTGCCAGCAGCATGAGCGGGGGGGACACCGGGGAGCTGTTTTTT.

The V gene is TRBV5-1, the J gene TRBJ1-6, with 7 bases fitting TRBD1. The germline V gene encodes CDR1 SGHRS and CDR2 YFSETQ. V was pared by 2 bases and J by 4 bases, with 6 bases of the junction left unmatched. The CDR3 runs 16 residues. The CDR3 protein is CASSLEPQGYNSPLHF. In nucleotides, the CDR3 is TGCGCCAGCAGCTTAGAACCACAGGGGTATAATTCACCCCTCCACTTT.

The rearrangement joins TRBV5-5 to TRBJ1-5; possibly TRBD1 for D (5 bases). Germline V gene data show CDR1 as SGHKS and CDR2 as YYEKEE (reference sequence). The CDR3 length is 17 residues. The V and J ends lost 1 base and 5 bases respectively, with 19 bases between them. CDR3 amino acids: CASSLNWMDQGDQPQHF. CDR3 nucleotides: TGTGCCAGCAGCTTGAATTGGATGGATCAGGGCGATCAGCCCCAGCATTTT.

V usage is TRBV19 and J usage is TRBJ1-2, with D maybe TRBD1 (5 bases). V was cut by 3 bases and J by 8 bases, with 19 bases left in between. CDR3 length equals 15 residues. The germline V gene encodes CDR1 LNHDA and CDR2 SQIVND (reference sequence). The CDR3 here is CASSIGGRAKSGYTF. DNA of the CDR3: TGTGCCAGTAGTATCGGGGGAAGGGCCAAATCAGGCTACACCTTC.

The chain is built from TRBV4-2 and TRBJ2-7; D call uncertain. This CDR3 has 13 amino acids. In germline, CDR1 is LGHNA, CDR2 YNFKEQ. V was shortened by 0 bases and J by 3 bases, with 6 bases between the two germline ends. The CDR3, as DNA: TGTGCCAGCAGCCAAGAAACTCTCTACGAGCAGTACTTC. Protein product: CASSQETLYEQYF.

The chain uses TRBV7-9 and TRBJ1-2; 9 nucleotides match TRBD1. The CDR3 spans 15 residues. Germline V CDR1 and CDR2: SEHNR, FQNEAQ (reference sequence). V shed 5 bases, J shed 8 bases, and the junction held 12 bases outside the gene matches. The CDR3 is CASSLSWDRDIGYTF. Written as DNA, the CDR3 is TGTGCCAGCAGCCTCTCGTGGGACAGGGACATCGGCTACACCTTC.

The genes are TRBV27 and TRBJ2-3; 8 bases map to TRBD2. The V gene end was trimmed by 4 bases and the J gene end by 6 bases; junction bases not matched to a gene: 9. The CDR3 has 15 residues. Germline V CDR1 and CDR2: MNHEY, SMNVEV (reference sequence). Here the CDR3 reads CASSSGLAGFDTQYF. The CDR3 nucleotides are TGTGCCAGCAGTTCCGGACTAGCTGGTTTCGATACGCAGTATTTT.

CDR3 residues: CAAGAFNEQFF. The CDR3 bases are TGTGCCGCAGGGGCGTTCAATGAGCAGTTCTTC. This rearrangement joins TRBV27 to TRBJ2-1; D may be TRBD1 (6 bases). The germline V gene has CDR1 MNHEY and CDR2 SMNVEV (reference sequence). V lost 11 bases, J lost 6 bases, and 11 bases lay in between. The CDR3 spans 11 residues.

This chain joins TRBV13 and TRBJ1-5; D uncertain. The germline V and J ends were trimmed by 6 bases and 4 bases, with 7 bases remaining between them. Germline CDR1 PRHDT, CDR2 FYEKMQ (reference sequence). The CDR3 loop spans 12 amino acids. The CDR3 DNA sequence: TGTGCCAGCAGTACCGGGAATCAGCCCCAGCATTTT. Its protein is CASSTGNQPQHF.

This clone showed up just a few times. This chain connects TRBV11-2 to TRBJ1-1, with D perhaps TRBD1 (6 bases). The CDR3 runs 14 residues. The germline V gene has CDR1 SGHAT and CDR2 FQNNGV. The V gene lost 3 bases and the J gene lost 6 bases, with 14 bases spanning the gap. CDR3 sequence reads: CASSFGDTISEAFF. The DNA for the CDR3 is TGTGCCAGCAGCTTCGGGGACACCATATCTGAAGCTTTCTTT.